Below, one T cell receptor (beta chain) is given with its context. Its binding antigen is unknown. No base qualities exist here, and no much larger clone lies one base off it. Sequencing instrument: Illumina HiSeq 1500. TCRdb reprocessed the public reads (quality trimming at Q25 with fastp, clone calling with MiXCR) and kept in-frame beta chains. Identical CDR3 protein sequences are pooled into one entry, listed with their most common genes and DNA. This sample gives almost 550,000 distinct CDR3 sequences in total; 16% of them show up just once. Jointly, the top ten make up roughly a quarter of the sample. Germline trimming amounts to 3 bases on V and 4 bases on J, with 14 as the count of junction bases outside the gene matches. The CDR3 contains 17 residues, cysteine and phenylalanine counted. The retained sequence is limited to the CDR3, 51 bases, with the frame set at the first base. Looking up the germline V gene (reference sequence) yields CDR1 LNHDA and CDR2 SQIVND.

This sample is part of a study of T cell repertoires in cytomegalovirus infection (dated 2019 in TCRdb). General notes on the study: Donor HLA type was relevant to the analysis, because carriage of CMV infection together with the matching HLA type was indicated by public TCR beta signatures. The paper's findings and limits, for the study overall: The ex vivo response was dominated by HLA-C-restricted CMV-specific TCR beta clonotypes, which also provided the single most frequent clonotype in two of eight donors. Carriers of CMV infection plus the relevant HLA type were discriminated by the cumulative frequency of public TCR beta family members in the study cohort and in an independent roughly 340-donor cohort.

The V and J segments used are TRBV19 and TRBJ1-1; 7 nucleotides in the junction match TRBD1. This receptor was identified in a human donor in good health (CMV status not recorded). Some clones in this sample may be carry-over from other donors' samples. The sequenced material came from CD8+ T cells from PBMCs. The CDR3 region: CASSMIRQGPLGTEAFF. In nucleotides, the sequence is TGTGCCAGTAGTATGATCCGACAGGGACCCCTAGGCACTGAAGCTTTCTTT.